This T cell receptor (beta chain) was identified in a study of T cell responses to AZD1222 COVID-19 vaccine. Sequencing was performed with immunoSEQ multiplex PCR; in TCRdb, only in-frame clones are kept and a portion is missing. The sample consists of approximately 150,000 clones, roughly 92% of them appearing once. Whole-study results and caveats: AZD1222 recipients seropositive at baseline numbered only six or seven. Unmutated variant regions are reportedly the target of nearly half of TCRs that are spike-specific. Clonal diversity may have been underestimated in mostly white British donors. The study sampled repertoires only after the peak T cell response.

On this clone: Its cognate antigen is unknown.

Germline V gives CDR1 MNHEY, CDR2 SMNVEV (reference sequence). Trimming cost V 3 bases and J 0 bases, with 9 bases left between them. This CDR3 is 15 amino acids long. The sequencing used peripheral blood, collected on day 0 of AZD1222 vaccination. The chain carries TRBV27 and TRBJ1-5; no definite D call. The clonotype originates from an adult in good health. Written as DNA, the CDR3 is TGTGCCAGCAGTTTTGCCAGAGATAGCAATCAGCCCCAGCATTTT. As protein: CASSFARDSNQPQHF.